This T cell receptor (beta chain) came from a study of graft-versus-host responses after intestinal transplantation. The wider study: Multivisceral, liver-intestinal, or isolated intestinal transplants were received by the recipients. The recipients all started with anti-thymocyte globulin induction and then took tacrolimus and steroids for around 3 years.

As regards this clone: What it binds is not known.

Study findings and constraints: The study found high graft-versus-host to host-versus-graft clonal ratios in allografts of patients with graft-donor T cell macrochimerism. GvH clones were found in recipient marrow; some appeared first in ileum or blood.

The data were produced by immunoSEQ multiplex PCR, yet TCRdb's version contains in-frame clones alone and is incomplete. In the table there are about 89,000 clones, 91% of which are singletons. This specimen consisted of unstimulated CD4+ T cells sorted from spleen or lymph node cells, obtained before intestinal transplant. This TCR was recovered from a human donor who received an intestinal transplant.

The CDR3: CAWSAGTDTQYF. The CDR3, as DNA: TGTGCCTGGAGTGCGGGGACAGATACGCAGTATTTT. This chain links TRBV30 with TRBJ2-3, with a possible D match to TRBD2 (5 bases). This CDR3 has 12 amino acids. CDR1 and CDR2 from the germline V gene are GTSNPN and SVGIG (reference sequence). V lost 1 base to trimming and J lost 3 bases, with 5 bases between them.